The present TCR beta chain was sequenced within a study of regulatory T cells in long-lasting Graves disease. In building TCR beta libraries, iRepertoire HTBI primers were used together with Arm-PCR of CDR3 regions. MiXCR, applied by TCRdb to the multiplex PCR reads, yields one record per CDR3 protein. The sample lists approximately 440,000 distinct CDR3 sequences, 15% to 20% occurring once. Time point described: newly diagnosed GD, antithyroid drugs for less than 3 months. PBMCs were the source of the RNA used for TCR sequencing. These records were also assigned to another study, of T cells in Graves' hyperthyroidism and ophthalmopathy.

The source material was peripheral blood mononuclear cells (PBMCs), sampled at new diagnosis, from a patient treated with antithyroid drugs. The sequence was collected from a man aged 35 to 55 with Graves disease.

The DNA for the CDR3 is TGTGCCAGCAGCGCGTCCCAGCGAACGAATCGGGGGAATGAGCAGTACTTC. Amino acid sequence: CASSASQRTNRGNEQYF. This chain connects TRBV9 to TRBJ2-3; maybe TRBD2 (6 bases). The DNA end is more similar to TRBJ2-7, so the J call may be wrong. The length of the CDR3 is 17 residues. Germline CDR1 is SGDLS and CDR2 is YYNGEE.